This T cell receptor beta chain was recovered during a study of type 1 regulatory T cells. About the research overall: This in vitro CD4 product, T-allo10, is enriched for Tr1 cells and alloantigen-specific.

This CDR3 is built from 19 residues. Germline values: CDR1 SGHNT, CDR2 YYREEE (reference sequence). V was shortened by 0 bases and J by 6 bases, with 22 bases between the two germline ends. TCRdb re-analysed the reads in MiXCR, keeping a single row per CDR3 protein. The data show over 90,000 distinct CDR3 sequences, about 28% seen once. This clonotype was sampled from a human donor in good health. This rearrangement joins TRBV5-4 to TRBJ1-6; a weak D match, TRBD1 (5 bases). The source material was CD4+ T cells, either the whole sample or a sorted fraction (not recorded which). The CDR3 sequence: CASSLAPFGGQGSNSPLHF. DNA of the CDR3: TGTGCCAGCAGCTTGGCCCCATTTGGAGGGCAGGGTAGTAATTCACCCCTCCACTTT. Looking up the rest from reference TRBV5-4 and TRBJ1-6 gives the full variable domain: ETGVTQSPTHLIKTRGQQVTLRCSSQSGHNTVSWYQQALGQGPQFIFQYYREEENGRGNFPPRFSGLQFPNYSSELNVNALELDDSALYLCASSLAPFGGQGSNSPLHFGNGTRLTVT.